The subject of this entry is one T cell receptor beta chain. Its antigen is unknown. No quality values exist for individual bases; no much larger clone is one base distant. The data were produced on an Illumina NovaSeq 6000. TCRalpha and TCRbeta cDNA libraries were built by 5'RACE with constant-segment primers, adding sample barcodes and unique molecular identifiers. Trizol reagent was used to extract RNA from every sample. Amplification of the libraries took two PCR steps, and the second step added a second sample barcode plus Illumina TruSeq adapters. Sequencing of the libraries was done on an Illumina NovaSeq, producing 2 x 150 bp paired-end reads. Per the authors' processing: With migec v1.2.7, reads were demultiplexed and then collapsed into UMI-guided consensus sequences. Using mixcr v2.1.11, the UMI consensuses were aligned to TRA and TRB V and J templates and assembled into clonotypes. A clonotype was counted as expanded or contracted only if both edgeR and NoisET called the change significant, with noise models trained on biological replicates. For edgeR calls, the thresholds were a false discovery rate-adjusted p below 0.01 and a log2 fold-change of 1. As an exploratory analysis of dynamics, PCA with hierarchical clustering was applied to max-normalized trajectories of the 1000 most abundant clonotypes. Each responding clone was given a CD4 or CD8 phenotype based on the CD4+ and CD8+ repertoires, which had been sequenced separately. TCRdb's own reprocessing of the public reads used fastp at Q25 and MiXCR and kept productive beta chains. Identical CDR3 protein sequences are pooled into one entry, listed with their most common genes and DNA. The V and J calls come from TCRdb's annotation, not from the publication. The sample includes under 450,000 distinct CDR3 sequences, with roughly 20% observed a single time. The ten largest clones represent 21% of the sample.

This specimen comes from a study of T-cell memory formation after mild COVID-19 (dated by TCRdb to 2020 to 2022). Concerning the study at large: Most TCR sequence clusters were specific to one of the two donors. In two donors, T-cell clones that expanded and contracted after mild COVID-19 were followed by sequencing TCRalpha and TCRbeta repertoires longitudinally. The cohort comprised two young, previously healthy adult volunteers, one female and one male. The full study reports these points: Clones that contracted from day 15 to 85 showed balanced CD4/CD8 phenotypes, whereas a second wave of clones that expanded from day 15 to 37 leaned towards CD4+. The study included only a couple of mild cases, and larger cohorts that include severe cases with pre-infection samples were judged to be necessary. The detection of some responding clones in pre-infection memory suggests that pre-existing cross-reactive memory T cells joined the SARS-CoV-2 response. Contracting CD4+ clones were located mainly in the CM and EM memory subsets, whereas CD8+ clones were found to be enriched in EMRA. SARS-CoV-2 specificity of the second-wave clones peaking on day 37 was not confirmed.

The V and J ends are trimmed by 7 bases and 0 bases, leaving 10 bases between them. From the germline V gene, CDR1 is SQVTM and CDR2 is ANQGSEA. Spanning cysteine to phenylalanine, the CDR3 consists of 13 amino acids. Just CDR3 DNA is preserved here, 39 bases in frame from base 1. PBMCs were isolated by Ficoll-Paque density gradient centrifugation. The chain joins TRBV29-1 to TRBJ2-1, with no D gene named confidently. Material: PBMCs or a T cell subset sorted from them (not recorded which). The clonotype originates from a man aged 18 to 29 who had mild COVID-19 (a few samples of this study predate the infection). The sample titles of this study are shuffled in the database, so cell type and time point are left out; the donor was told from shared clones. The CDR3 is CSARWSSYNEQFF. The DNA sequence is TGCAGCGCCCGTTGGAGCTCCTACAATGAGCAGTTCTTC.